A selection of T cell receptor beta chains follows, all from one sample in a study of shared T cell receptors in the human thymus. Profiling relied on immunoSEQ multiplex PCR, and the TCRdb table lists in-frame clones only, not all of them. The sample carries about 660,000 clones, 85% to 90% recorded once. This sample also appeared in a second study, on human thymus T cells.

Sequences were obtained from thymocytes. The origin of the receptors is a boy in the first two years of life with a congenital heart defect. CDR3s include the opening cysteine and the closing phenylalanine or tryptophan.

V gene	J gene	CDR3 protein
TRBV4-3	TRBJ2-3	CASSQDWSGSSDTQYF
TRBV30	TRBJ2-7	CAWRRASGRSSYEQYF
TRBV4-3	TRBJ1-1	CASSQEAGGSTEAFF
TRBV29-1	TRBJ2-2	CSVEGATANTGELFF
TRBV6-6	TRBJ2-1	CASIPNRDSLYMEQFF
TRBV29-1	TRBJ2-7	CSVQGSYEQYF
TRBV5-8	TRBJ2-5	CASSLVSQETQYF
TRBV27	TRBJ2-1	CASSLRGGGHNEQFF
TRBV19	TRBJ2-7	CASSPGLNYEQYF
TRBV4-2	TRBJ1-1	CASSQDLEGGTEAFF
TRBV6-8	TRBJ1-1	CASSYNGEGAFF
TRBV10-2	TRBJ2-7	CASTPFYEQYF
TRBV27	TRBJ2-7	CASSLSPGPHEQYF
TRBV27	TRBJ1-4	CASIPVGAANEKLFF
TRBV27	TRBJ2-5	CASRRRRDTKETQYF
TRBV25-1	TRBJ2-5	CASSESQIQGLGEETQYF
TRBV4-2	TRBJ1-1	CASSGPGQGSALAFF
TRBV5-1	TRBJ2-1	CASSTGLAGGPPYNEQFF
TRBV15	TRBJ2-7	CATSIRLAPFSYEQYF